The 32 T cell receptor beta chains reported below all come from one sample, sequenced in a study of shared clonotypes between healthy human individuals. Assay: immunoSEQ multiplex PCR; the TCRdb copy retains only in-frame clones and omits some. The repertoire consists of almost 750,000 clones, with roughly two thirds occurring once and the leading ten covering more than 1.5%. Sequenced sample: memory CD4+ T cells sorted from blood. Subset reported: CD45RA-negative fraction. Every receptor here comes from a woman younger than 45 in good health.

The chain couples TRBV5-1 to TRBJ2-1; 8 nucleotides line up with TRBD1. CDR3 length: 15 residues. The V gene end was trimmed by 0 bases and the J gene end by 6 bases; junction bases not matched to a gene: 5. Germline CDR1 SGHRS, CDR2 YFSETQ. CDR3 amino acids: CASSLAGTGFNEQFF. In DNA, the CDR3 is TGCGCCAGCAGCTTGGCTGGGACAGGTTTCAATGAGCAGTTCTTC.

The J gene is TRBJ2-1, the V gene TRBV6-5, with D possibly matching TRBD2 (6 bases). Trimming took off 5 bases at V and 5 bases at J, with 10 bases between the two ends. The CDR3 totals 13 residues. Germline V gene data show CDR1 as MNHEY and CDR2 as SVGAGI. CDR3 coding DNA: TGTGCCAGCAGTAGGGGCGGGAACAATGAGCAGTTCTTC. This codes for CASSRGGNNEQFF.

The chain joins TRBV28 to TRBJ1-2; D ambiguous. V was trimmed by 4 bases and J by 7 bases, leaving 13 bases between them. CDR1 and CDR2 (germline): MDHEN, SYDVKM. The CDR3 consists of 13 residues. As DNA, the CDR3 is TGTGCCAGCAGTTCAGGATTAAGACCTGGCTACACCTTC. This gives the protein CASSSGLRPGYTF.

The chain is built from TRBV7-9 and TRBJ2-3; 7 nucleotides match TRBD2. Germline assignment: CDR1 SEHNR and CDR2 FQNEAQ (reference sequence). The CDR3 sequence is 16 residues long. The J segment lost 4 bases and the V segment lost 2 bases, leaving 9 bases of the junction unmatched. The chain's CDR3 is CASSLRHGGSPDTQYF. CDR3 nucleotides: TGTGCCAGCAGCTTACGCCATGGCGGGAGCCCAGATACGCAGTATTTT. Drawing the rest from reference TRBV7-9 and TRBJ2-3, the complete variable domain is DTGVSQNPRHKITKRGQNVTFRCDPISEHNRLYWYRQTLGQGPEFLTYFQNEAQLEKSRLLSDRFSAERPKGSFSTLEIQRTEQGDSAMYLCASSLRHGGSPDTQYFGPGTRLTVL.

This chain joins TRBV9 and TRBJ2-2, with TRBD2 as a possible D gene (6 bases). V was shortened by 4 bases and J by 5 bases, with 15 bases between the two germline ends. CDR1 is SGDLS, CDR2 YYNGEE, per germline. The CDR3 is made up of 15 amino acids. The CDR3 coding sequence is TGTGCCAGCAGCTTCGGTGGGGCGGGAACCGGGGAGCTGTTTTTT. Translated, it gives CASSFGGAGTGELFF.

The V gene is TRBV7-8, the J gene TRBJ2-3; D is unresolved. With 7 bases removed from V and 0 bases from J, the gap between germline ends came to 8 bases. Per the germline V gene, CDR1 is SGHVS and CDR2 is FQNEAQ. The CDR3 contains 13 residues. The CDR3 loop reads CASNLGSTDTQYF. The CDR3 DNA is TGTGCCAGCAACCTCGGCAGCACAGATACGCAGTATTTT.

The chain couples TRBV10-3 to TRBJ1-1; D is ambiguous. Germline V gives CDR1 ENHRY, CDR2 SYGVKD. The CDR3 loop spans 11 amino acids. Trimming removed 0 bases from V and 9 bases from J, with 5 bases in between. The CDR3 loop is CAISESYQAFF. Here the CDR3 DNA reads TGTGCCATCAGTGAGTCCTATCAAGCTTTCTTT.

The chain combines TRBV25-1 with TRBJ2-1, with 11 bases aligning to TRBD2. CDR1 and CDR2 from the germline V gene are MGHDK and SYGVNS. V gave up 10 bases and J gave up 0 bases; unmatched junction bases: 11. The CDR3 runs to 17 residues. CDR3 coding DNA: TGTGCCACGCCGGGACTAGCGGTCCCCAGCTCCTACAATGAGCAGTTCTTC. It is translated as CATPGLAVPSSYNEQFF.

This clone was counted a few times. V gene TRBV28 combines with J gene TRBJ2-7; D call uncertain. The germline CDR1 and CDR2 sequences are MDHEN and SYDVKM. The germline V and J ends were trimmed by 3 bases and 3 bases, with 9 bases remaining between them. CDR3 length: 13 residues. The CDR3 DNA reads TGTGCCAGCAGTTTGATCAGAGACTACGAGCAGTACTTC. Its protein is CASSLIRDYEQYF.

This clone showed up just a few times. DNA for the CDR3: TGTGCCAGCAGCGAATCGACAGATACGCAGTATTTT. Translated: CASSESTDTQYF. This chain connects TRBV5-4 to TRBJ2-3; no clear D. Trimming shortened V by 4 bases and J by 3 bases, and 6 bases separated the two germline ends. The length of the CDR3 is 12 residues. Germline V lookup: CDR1 SGHNT, CDR2 YYREEE (reference sequence).

The chain combines TRBV6-6 with TRBJ2-5; maybe TRBD1 (6 bases). TRBJ2-7 explains the end of the DNA better; the J call may be wrong. Germline V lookup: CDR1 MNHNY, CDR2 SVGAGI (reference sequence). This CDR3 contains 13 residues. CDR3 amino acids: CASSQRTVGEQYF. The CDR3 DNA sequence: TGTGCCAGCAGTCAACGGACAGTCGGCGAGCAGTACTTC.

The chain joins TRBV18 to TRBJ1-4; D not resolved. The V gene lost 3 bases and the J gene lost 6 bases, with 11 bases spanning the gap. Germline values: CDR1 KGHSH, CDR2 LQKENI. The CDR3 runs 14 residues. CDR3 coding DNA: TGTGCCAGCTCACCGGGCATCTGGGATGAAAAACTGTTTTTT. Translated, it gives CASSPGIWDEKLFF.

The V and J genes are TRBV4-1 and TRBJ2-1, with 12 bases that match TRBD2. The CDR3 contains 15 residues. From germline, CDR1 is MGHRA and CDR2 YSYEKL. V lost 4 bases, J lost 9 bases, and 7 bases stayed unmatched. CDR3 sequence (DNA): TGCGCCAGCAGCCGCGGACTAGCGGGGCGGGGTGAGCAGTTCTTC. This encodes CASSRGLAGRGEQFF.

This chain joins TRBV27 and TRBJ2-3; 11 nucleotides match TRBD2. The CDR3 totals 17 residues. CDR1 MNHEY and CDR2 SMNVEV come from the germline V gene (reference sequence). J lost 5 bases, V lost 4 bases, and 11 bases had no gene match. CDR3 region: CASSWRISGRAKDTQYF. The CDR3 DNA reads as TGTGCCAGCAGTTGGAGAATTAGCGGGAGGGCCAAAGATACGCAGTATTTT.

The rearrangement links TRBV14 to TRBJ2-1, with D perhaps matching TRBD1 (6 bases). CDR3 length: 13 amino acids. Trimming stripped 6 bases from V and 8 bases from J, with 14 bases between. Germline loops: CDR1 SGHDN, CDR2 FVKESK. Here the CDR3 reads CASSLQGTDEQFF. The DNA for the CDR3 is TGTGCCAGCAGTTTACAGGGTACCGATGAGCAGTTCTTC.

V and J are TRBV19 and TRBJ2-6; TRBD1 is a possible D gene (6 bases). This CDR3 has 15 amino acids. Germline V gene sequence: CDR1 LNHDA, CDR2 SQIVND (reference sequence). The V gene lost 1 base and the J gene lost 15 bases, with 19 bases spanning the gap. CDR3 in amino acids: CASSIAGTRQGDLTF. The CDR3 region has the DNA TGTGCCAGTAGTATAGCCGGGACAAGGCAAGGGGACCTGACTTTC.

This clone came up a few times. The chain employs TRBV7-8 and TRBJ2-7; D gene unclear. Deletions cut 3 bases from V and 1 base from J, with 19 bases between. The V gene's germline CDR1 is SGHVS and CDR2 FQNEAQ. The CDR3 is 17 residues long. The CDR3 protein is CASSLAYPGVGSYEQYF. The CDR3 coding sequence is TGTGCCAGCAGCTTGGCTTATCCGGGCGTCGGTTCCTACGAGCAGTACTTC.

This rearrangement joins TRBV11-2 to TRBJ2-7; possibly TRBD1 for D (5 bases). The CDR3 length is 14 residues. The V end lost 4 bases, the J end lost 1 base, and 11 bases lay between the germline ends. The V gene's germline CDR1 is SGHAT and CDR2 FQNNGV. For the CDR3, the DNA is TGTGCCAGCAGCTCCCACAAGGGGTCCTACGAGCAGTACTTC. As protein: CASSSHKGSYEQYF.

The sample holds a few counts of this clone. The chain is built from TRBV4-2 and TRBJ2-2, with TRBD2 matching 8 bases. Germline values: CDR1 LGHNA, CDR2 YNFKEQ. The CDR3 loop spans 16 amino acids. V shed 4 bases, J shed 1 base, and the junction held 5 bases outside the gene matches. The CDR3 DNA is TGTGCCAGCAGCCCCCTCACTAGCGGGAACACCGGGGAGCTGTTTTTT. This translates into CASSPLTSGNTGELFF.

The chain uses TRBV10-2 and TRBJ1-1; possibly TRBD1 for D (5 bases). V was trimmed by 1 base and J by 5 bases, leaving 23 bases between them. CDR1 and CDR2 (germline): WSHSY, SAAADI. This CDR3 spans 18 amino acids. Here the CDR3 reads CASSEYYGPGHKRTEAFF. DNA for the CDR3: TGCGCCAGCAGTGAGTATTATGGCCCGGGGCATAAGAGAACTGAAGCTTTCTTT.

The chain couples TRBV5-1 to TRBJ2-2; 9 bases fit TRBD2. Looked up from germline, CDR1 is SGHRS and CDR2 is YFSETQ. This CDR3 comprises 15 residues. V lost 0 bases and J lost 6; bases outside the gene matches: 3. Here the CDR3 reads CASSLVAGESGELFF. DNA for the CDR3: TGCGCCAGCAGCTTGGTAGCGGGAGAATCCGGGGAGCTGTTTTTT.

The chain has TRBV28 and TRBJ1-1; D remains ambiguous. The germline CDR1 and CDR2 sequences are MDHEN and SYDVKM. CDR3 length equals 14 residues. Trimming took off 0 bases at V and 3 bases at J, with 8 bases between the two ends. The CDR3 bases are TGTGCCAGCAGTTTATGGGCCAAGCACACTGAAGCTTTCTTT. Amino acids: CASSLWAKHTEAFF.

The chain is built from TRBV7-2 and TRBJ2-5, with D hard to call. The germline gives CDR1 SGHTA, CDR2 FQGNSA. The V and J ends lost 1 base and 5 bases respectively, with 14 bases between them. CDR3 length: 15 residues. The CDR3 nucleotides are TGTGCCAGCAGCTTAGGTGTGTTAACGAGCGAGACCCAGTACTTC. It translates to CASSLGVLTSETQYF.

The gene calls are TRBV11-2 and TRBJ1-2, with D unclear. V shed 6 bases and J shed 1 base, with 18 bases lying between them. The germline V gene has CDR1 SGHAT and CDR2 FQNNGV. The length of the CDR3 is 16 residues. The CDR3 reads CASRKLSDGFNYGYTF. The CDR3 region has the DNA TGTGCCAGCAGAAAATTATCGGACGGATTTAACTATGGCTACACCTTC.

Of note for this clone: Other DNA sequences in this specimen translate into the identical CDR3. The V and J genes are TRBV9 and TRBJ2-3; D perhaps matches TRBD2 (6 bases). Trimming took off 1 base at V and 0 bases at J, with 9 bases between the two ends. CDR3 length: 15 amino acids. CDR1 and CDR2 (germline): SGDLS, YYNGEE. This chain's CDR3 is CASSVLAGSTDTQYF. CDR3 coding DNA: TGTGCCAGCAGCGTACTGGCGGGGAGCACAGATACGCAGTATTTT.

The chain couples TRBV6-6 to TRBJ1-2; D call uncertain. Trimming took off 8 bases at V and 7 bases at J, with 2 bases between the two ends. Germline V gene sequence: CDR1 MNHNY, CDR2 SVGAGI (reference sequence). This CDR3 region has 8 residues. CDR3 nucleotide sequence: TGTGCCAGCGCTGGCTACACCTTC. Translation: CASAGYTF.

This clone appeared many times. The chain combines TRBV18 with TRBJ2-4; 8 bases agree with TRBD1. V gave up 2 bases and J gave up 9 bases; unmatched junction bases: 6. CDR3 length: 14 residues. CDR1 and CDR2 (germline): KGHSH, LQKENI. CDR3 sequence: CASSPKNGQGIQYF. For the CDR3, the DNA is TGTGCCAGCTCACCAAAGAATGGACAGGGCATTCAGTACTTC.

The chain recombines TRBV7-9 with TRBJ2-6, with D possibly TRBD1 on 6 matching bases. The V gene's germline CDR1 is SEHNR and CDR2 FQNEAQ (reference sequence). This CDR3 spans 18 amino acids. The V end was cut by 5 bases, the J end by 0 bases, with 17 bases between. The CDR3 bases are TGTGCCAGCAGCCCTATGGGGGCTGGGTACTCTGGGGCCAACGTCCTGACTTTC. Its translation: CASSPMGAGYSGANVLTF.

The chain joins TRBV2 to TRBJ2-5, with 7 bases that match TRBD1. The junction had 5 bases not matched to a gene; V was cut back by 0 bases and J by 1 base. The CDR3 totals 16 residues. The germline CDR1 and CDR2 sequences are SNHLY and FYNNEI. Here the CDR3 DNA reads TGTGCCAGCAGTGAAGCGCTTGGGACAGCCCAAGAGACCCAGTACTTC. This gives the protein CASSEALGTAQETQYF.

J is TRBJ2-3 and V is TRBV9, with TRBD1 matching over 7 bases. From germline, CDR1 is SGDLS and CDR2 YYNGEE. CDR3 size: 18 residues. Germline trimming cut 5 bases from V and 0 bases from J; bases unmatched to any gene: 15. This CDR3 reads CASSQGWGKGASTDTQYF. The CDR3 DNA sequence: TGTGCCAGCAGTCAAGGATGGGGGAAGGGGGCTAGCACAGATACGCAGTATTTT.

V gene TRBV7-2 combines with J gene TRBJ2-7, with D possibly being TRBD1 (6 bases). V was cut by 2 bases and J by 4 bases, with 9 bases left in between. CDR3 length: 13 residues. Germline V gene lookup returns CDR1 SGHTA and CDR2 FQGNSA. The CDR3, as DNA: TGTGCCAGCAGCTTAATCCAGGGGTACGAGCAGTACTTC. This translates into CASSLIQGYEQYF.

The count of this clone is one. V and J are TRBV19 and TRBJ1-5; D gene ambiguous. The V gene lost 3 bases and the J gene lost 0 bases, with 3 bases spanning the gap. The germline V gene has CDR1 LNHDA and CDR2 SQIVND (reference sequence). The CDR3 sequence is 13 residues long. CDR3 sequence: CASSMASNQPQHF. The CDR3 DNA reads as TGTGCCAGTAGTATGGCTAGCAATCAGCCCCAGCATTTT. Variable domain in full (rest from reference TRBV19 and TRBJ1-5): DGGITQSPKYLFRKEGQNVTLSCEQNLNHDAMYWYRQDPGQGLRLIYYSQIVNDFQKGDIAEGYSVSREKKESFPLTVTSAQKNPTAFYLCASSMASNQPQHFGDGTRLSIL.